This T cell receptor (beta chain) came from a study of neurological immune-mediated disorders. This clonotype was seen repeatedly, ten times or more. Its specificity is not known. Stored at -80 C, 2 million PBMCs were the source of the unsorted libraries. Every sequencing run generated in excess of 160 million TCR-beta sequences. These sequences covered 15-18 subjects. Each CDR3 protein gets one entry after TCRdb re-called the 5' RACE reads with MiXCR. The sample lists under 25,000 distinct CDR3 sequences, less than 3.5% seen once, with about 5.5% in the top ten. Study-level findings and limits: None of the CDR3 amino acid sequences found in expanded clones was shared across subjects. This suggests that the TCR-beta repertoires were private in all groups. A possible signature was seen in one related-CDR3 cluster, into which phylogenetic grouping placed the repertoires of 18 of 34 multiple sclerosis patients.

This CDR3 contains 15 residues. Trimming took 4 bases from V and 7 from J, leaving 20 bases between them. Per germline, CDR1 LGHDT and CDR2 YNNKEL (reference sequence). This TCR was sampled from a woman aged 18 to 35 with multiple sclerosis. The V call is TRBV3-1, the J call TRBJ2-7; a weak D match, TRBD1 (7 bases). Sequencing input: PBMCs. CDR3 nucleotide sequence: TGTGCCAGCAGCCCTCCCCAGGGGGGCGGACGGGAGCAGTACTTC. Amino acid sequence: CASSPPQGGGREQYF.